The clone carrying this TCR beta chain is a singleton in its sample. Its specificity is unknown. This sample is part of a study of OX40 agonist ivuxolimab in advanced cancers. Whole-study findings and limits: CD4+ and CD8+ blood T cells expanded clonally by week 6 at 0.1 to 3.0 mg/kg. Relative to CD4+ cells, CD8+ T cells on average had more expanded clones.

Germline loops: CDR1 MDHEN, CDR2 SYDVKM. The trim removed 6 bases at V and 5 bases at J, leaving 3 bases unmatched. The length of the CDR3 is 12 residues. This table comes from immunoSEQ multiplex PCR, and its TCRdb copy is limited to in-frame clones, with some not included. Of about 95,000 clones detected, nearly 90% appear once; the ten largest clones hold 0.33%. This sequence was found in an adult with an advanced solid tumor such as melanoma, head and neck, liver or kidney cancer. Sequencing was performed on CD4+ or CD8+ T cells sorted from blood, taken in a trial of the OX40 agonist ivuxolimab. The chain recombines TRBV28 with TRBJ1-2, with 7 positions matching TRBD1. The CDR3 region is CASRGTVYGYTF. DNA for the CDR3: TGTGCCAGCAGGGGGACAGTTTATGGCTACACCTTC.